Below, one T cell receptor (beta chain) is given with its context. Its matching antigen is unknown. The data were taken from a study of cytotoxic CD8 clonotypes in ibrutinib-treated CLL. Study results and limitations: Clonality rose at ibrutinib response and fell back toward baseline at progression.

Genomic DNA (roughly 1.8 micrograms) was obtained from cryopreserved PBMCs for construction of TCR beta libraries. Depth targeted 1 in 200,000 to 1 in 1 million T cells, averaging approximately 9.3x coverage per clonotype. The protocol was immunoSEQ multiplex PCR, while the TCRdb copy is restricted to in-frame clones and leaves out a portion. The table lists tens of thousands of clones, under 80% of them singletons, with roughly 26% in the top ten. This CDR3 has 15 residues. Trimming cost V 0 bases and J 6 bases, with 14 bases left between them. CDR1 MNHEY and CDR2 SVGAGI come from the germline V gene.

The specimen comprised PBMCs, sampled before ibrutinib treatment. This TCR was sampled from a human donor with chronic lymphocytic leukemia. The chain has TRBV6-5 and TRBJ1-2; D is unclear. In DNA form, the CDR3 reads TGTGCCAGCAGTTACTCTGATGGGAGAAGCCATGGCTACACCTTC. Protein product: CASSYSDGRSHGYTF.